The present T cell receptor (beta chain) was sequenced within a study of tumor and adjacent non-tumor tissue in lung cancer (dated by TCRdb to the late 2010s). Study-level background: The cohort included around twelve adenocarcinoma, 2 squamous cell carcinoma and 1 small cell lung cancer patients. Sequencing produced fewer than 150,000,000 productive TCRbeta reads in total, an average of about 4 million reads per sample. Under 35 paired specimens, one tumor and one normal lung sample per patient, were profiled by TCRbeta CDR3 sequencing. Using bulk TCRbeta repertoires from over twelve lung cancer patients, the study set lung tumor tissue side by side with matched distant non-tumor lung tissue. The approximately 15 patients were aged about 31 to 85 years, included 10 men and 5 women, and had TNM stage I to III disease.

Receptors were amplified or captured by multiplex PCR. The sample was run on an Illumina HiSeq 2500. Following protocols modified from ARM-PCR, the researchers constructed TCRbeta libraries through three rounds of nested PCR with primers (Table S4). PCR products of 200-500 bp were gel-excised and purified with the QIAquick gel extraction kit before sequencing. Regarding the original processing steps: Trimmomatic was used to clean the reads, FLASH merged the cleaned reads into complete CDR3 sequences, and MiTCR assigned the sequences to V(D)J germline segments. Clonal diversity was computed as the inverse Simpson's index with VDJtools. A read counted as productive if the sequence was in-frame and lacked a premature stop codon. The public reads were reanalyzed by TCRdb: fastp trimming at Q25, MiXCR alignment, in-frame beta chains only. Every entry covers one CDR3 protein and lists the most common genes and DNA from its rows. TCRdb assigned the V and J calls; the authors' analysis was not used. This sample holds 100,000 or so distinct CDR3 sequences; 55% to 65% were observed only once. The ten largest make up approximately 18% of the sample.

Bulk unsorted tissue served as the source for RNA extraction, and RNA quality was assessed using a NanoDrop ND-1000 and an Agilent 2100. The normal lung samples consisted of distant non-tumor tissue collected more than 3 cm from the tumor edge. All donors had newly diagnosed lung cancer, had not received prior chemotherapy, and were admitted for thoracic surgery in China between August and November 2014. Patients who had received previous radiotherapy or chemotherapy, or who had another concurrent cancer, were excluded from the study. Surgical tissue pieces of about 1-2.1 cm3 were preserved in RNAlater solution and stored at -80 °C until use. With respect to this clonotype: Its antigen is not yet known. An end of the junction differs from the germline gene, which may be a read error.

Overall study results and their limits: Tumor tissue showed significantly greater TCR diversity (inverse Simpson) than normal lung tissue (roughly 430 vs 170, P = 0.0075, Mann-Whitney U test). The top 100 clones made up a significantly larger cumulative share of the repertoire in normal lung than in tumor tissue. Neither the sequencing platform nor unique molecular identifiers are mentioned in the methods. TCR diversity was significantly higher in younger patients, and higher tumor TCR diversity was associated with shorter overall and disease-free survival. Peripheral blood was not sequenced, so blood TCRbeta repertoires in these lung cancer patients were not examined. The cohort had only about 14 patients, and the authors noted that larger samples and more detailed clinical data are needed.

The receptor was derived from a man aged 25-45 years with non-small cell lung cancer. Source material: distant non-tumor lung tissue.

The nucleotide sequence reads as follows: TGCAGTTCTAGGCCCCTCGGAAAGGACGACTATGGCTACACCTTC. It translates to CSSRPLGKDDYGYTF. Rearrangement joined TRBV20-1 to TRBJ1-2, with no D gene named confidently. Via the germline V gene (reference sequence), CDR1 is DFQATT and CDR2 SNEGSKA. The CDR3 measures 15 amino acids from cysteine to phenylalanine. The kept DNA is CDR3 alone, 45 bases in frame from the first base.